This TCR beta chain comes out of a study of Ad26.COV2.S vaccination and SARS-CoV-2 variants. V dropped 0 bases and J dropped 4 bases, with 10 bases sitting between them. The CDR3 consists of 14 residues. Per germline, CDR1 SGHDT and CDR2 YYEEEE. This table comes from immunoSEQ multiplex PCR, and its TCRdb copy is limited to in-frame clones, with some not included. The data show 240,000 or so clones, with 85% to 90% seen just once and over 8.5% held by the top ten. Noted treatment: roughly 18 received Ad26.COV2.S at low or high dose, single or two shots; about 5 received placebo; per-sample allocation not given. At day 63 after the first vaccine or placebo injection, samples were drawn.

The chain is built from TRBV5-6 and TRBJ1-2, with D possibly TRBD1 on 6 matching bases. The sequence came from a person aged 18-65 years who received the Ad26.COV2.S COVID-19 vaccine or a placebo. The sample consisted of peripheral blood, taken in a trial of Ad26.COV2.S vaccine versus placebo. CDR3 residues: CASSLGGGGYGYTF. CDR3 sequence (DNA): TGTGCCAGCAGCTTGGGAGGGGGAGGCTATGGCTACACCTTC.